The sequence of this TCR beta chain was determined in a study of PD-1 blockade in classical Hodgkin lymphoma. The time point: cycle 4 day 1 (C4D1), after 6 weeks of nivolumab. All trial patients relapsed after autologous stem cell transplantation. The germline V gene has CDR1 SGHRS and CDR2 YFSETQ. V shed 4 bases and J shed 0 bases, with 8 bases lying between them. The CDR3 sequence is 14 residues long. Repertoires were generated with immunoSEQ multiplex PCR, while TCRdb's copy carries only in-frame clones and drops some. The data show under 20,000 clones, 70% to 85% seen once. The specimen comprised peripheral blood mononuclear cells (PBMCs), sampled before the fourth cycle of nivolumab. The sequence was collected from a human donor with classical Hodgkin lymphoma. V is TRBV5-1 and J is TRBJ1-3; D unresolved. The CDR3 sequence is CASSEGFSGNTIYF. Here the CDR3 DNA reads TGCGCCAGCAGCGAGGGATTCTCTGGAAACACCATATATTTT. The full variable domain, rest sourced from reference TRBV5-1 and TRBJ1-3, is KAGVTQTPRYLIKTRGQQVTLSCSPISGHRSVSWYQQTPGQGLQFLFEYFSETQRNKGNFPGRFSGRQFSNSRSEMNVSTLELGDSALYLCASSEGFSGNTIYFGEGSWLTVV.